The 15 T cell receptor beta chains listed next were all sequenced from one sample in a study of OX40 agonist ivuxolimab in advanced cancers. Produced via immunoSEQ multiplex PCR; TCRdb's table is partial and in-frame only. The sample includes about 77,000 clones, 85% of them seen just once. The sequencing here drew on CD4+ or CD8+ T cells sorted from blood, taken in a trial of the OX40 agonist ivuxolimab. Receptor source: an adult with an advanced solid tumor such as melanoma, head and neck, liver or kidney cancer.

This chain uses TRBV7-8 with TRBJ2-3, with D possibly being TRBD1 or TRBD2 (8 bases each). Trimming cost V 5 bases and J 6 bases, with 24 bases left between them. From germline, CDR1 is SGHVS and CDR2 FQNEAQ. The length of the CDR3 is 17 residues. CDR3 coding DNA: TGTGCCAGCAGCCCCCAGGGGGCGGGGGGTTTTTGGGATACGCAGTATTTT. As protein: CASSPQGAGGFWDTQYF.

This chain links TRBV6-5 with TRBJ1-1; D uncertain. The V gene lost 6 bases and the J gene lost 4 bases, with 12 bases spanning the gap. Germline assignment: CDR1 MNHEY and CDR2 SVGAGI. The CDR3 totals 13 residues. The CDR3 loop is CASSHSRATEAFF. The DNA of the CDR3 is TGTGCCAGCAGCCACTCTAGAGCCACTGAAGCTTTCTTT.

V usage is TRBV27 and J usage is TRBJ1-1, with a possible D match to TRBD1 (5 bases). Trimming left V 6 bases short and J 7 bases short, with 15 bases between. CDR3 length: 13 residues. Germline V gives CDR1 MNHEY, CDR2 SMNVEV (reference sequence). The CDR3 DNA reads TGTGCCAGCAGCTCCCTCGGGGGTCGTGAAGCTTTCTTT. Amino acids: CASSSLGGREAFF.

This rearrangement joins TRBV7-2 to TRBJ1-3, with 8 bases that match TRBD1. This CDR3 contains 18 residues. V lost 2 bases to trimming and J lost 0 bases; unmatched junction nucleotides: 9. Germline CDR1 is SGHTA and CDR2 is FQGNSA. The CDR3 sequence: CASSLTHPGQVSGNTIYF. CDR3 coding DNA: TGTGCCAGCAGCTTAACCCACCCGGGACAGGTCTCTGGAAACACCATATATTTT.

This sequence joins TRBV2 and TRBJ2-7, with D perhaps TRBD1 or TRBD2 (5 bases each). The CDR3 is made up of 16 amino acids. Germline V gives CDR1 SNHLY, CDR2 FYNNEI. The V gene lost 2 bases and the J gene lost 5 bases, with 19 bases spanning the gap. The CDR3 nucleotides are TGTGCCAGCAGTGAAAGCGGAGCAGGGTTGTCCCACGAGCAGTACTTC. Translating it yields CASSESGAGLSHEQYF.

The chain combines TRBV19 with TRBJ2-7; 7 bases map to TRBD1. With 5 bases clipped from V and 2 bases from J, the junction kept 9 bases outside the gene matches. Germline-derived CDR1 and CDR2 are LNHDA and SQIVND (reference sequence). The CDR3 has 15 residues. CDR3: CASSAAGTATYEQYF. CDR3 DNA sequence: TGTGCCAGTAGTGCCGCCGGGACAGCGACCTACGAGCAGTACTTC.

The chain is built from TRBV19 and TRBJ1-1; D perhaps matches TRBD1 (5 bases). This CDR3 has 16 amino acids. V was pared by 5 bases and J by 3 bases, with 19 bases between. Looked up from germline, CDR1 is LNHDA and CDR2 is SQIVND (reference sequence). The CDR3 is CASSRRGRTPYTEAFF. DNA of the CDR3: TGTGCCAGTAGTCGTCGGGGGAGAACTCCGTACACTGAAGCTTTCTTT.

The count of this clone is one. The J gene is TRBJ1-6, the V gene TRBV5-1, with D tentatively TRBD1 (5 bases). Germline CDR1 and CDR2: SGHRS and YFSETQ. V lost 4 bases and J lost 7, with 18 bases in between. The CDR3 has 16 amino acids. CDR3 sequence reads: CASSGSGPWRNSPLHF. CDR3 in DNA: TGCGCCAGCAGCGGCTCGGGACCGTGGAGGAATTCACCCCTCCACTTT.

V usage is TRBV19 and J usage is TRBJ2-5; tentative D call: TRBD2 (7 bases). Per the germline V gene, CDR1 is LNHDA and CDR2 is SQIVND (reference sequence). The length of the CDR3 is 15 residues. V was clipped by 7 bases and J by 2 bases, with 17 bases between them. CDR3 in amino acids: CASMGGAVNQETQYF. CDR3 sequence (DNA): TGTGCCAGTATGGGGGGGGCAGTCAATCAAGAGACCCAGTACTTC.

This rearrangement joins TRBV18 to TRBJ2-2; D remains ambiguous. CDR1 is KGHSH and CDR2 is LQKENI in the germline V gene. The CDR3 is 12 residues long. The ends were cut back, 6 bases at V and 4 bases at J, with 6 bases in the middle. CDR3 sequence: CASSLLTGELFF. CDR3 coding DNA: TGTGCCAGCTCGCTACTCACCGGGGAGCTGTTTTTT.

The chain has TRBV7-3 and TRBJ2-6; D remains unclear. The CDR3 sequence is 15 residues long. Germline V gene data show CDR1 as SGHTA and CDR2 as FQGTGA. The ends were cut back, 5 bases at V and 7 bases at J, with 15 bases in the middle. This chain's CDR3 is CASSPGLNGANVLTF. The CDR3 DNA sequence: TGTGCCAGCAGCCCCGGATTAAACGGAGCCAACGTCCTGACTTTC.

CDR3: CASSPGPQGQKLFF. CDR3 sequence (DNA): TGTGCCAGCAGTCCCGGGCCGCAAGGTCAAAAACTGTTTTTT. V gene TRBV5-6 combines with J gene TRBJ1-4; D call uncertain. Germline V CDR1 and CDR2: SGHDT, YYEEEE. The V end was cut by 5 bases, the J end by 9 bases, with 17 bases between. The CDR3 is 14 amino acids.

The chain combines TRBV5-1 with TRBJ2-7; TRBD1 aligns across 7 bases. The CDR3 consists of 14 residues. The V gene end was trimmed by 4 bases and the J gene end by 0 bases; junction bases not matched to a gene: 4. Germline CDR1 and CDR2: SGHRS and YFSETQ. Here the CDR3 reads CASSPGTDSYEQYF. The CDR3, as DNA: TGCGCCAGCAGCCCAGGGACAGACTCCTACGAGCAGTACTTC.

The J gene is TRBJ1-3, the V gene TRBV7-6; a possible D gene is TRBD1 (5 bases). CDR1 and CDR2 (germline): SGHVS, FNYEAQ. Trimming removed 1 base from V and 3 bases from J, with 13 bases in between. CDR3 length: 16 amino acids. The CDR3 DNA reads TGTGCCAGCAGCTTAGTTCTGGCAGGGAGTGGAAACACCATATATTTT. It is translated as CASSLVLAGSGNTIYF.

A few counts support this clone. This chain uses TRBV1 with TRBJ2-1; TRBD2 is the table's D call and was not checked against the DNA. TRBV1 is labeled a pseudogene. The CDR3 spans 16 residues. The CDR3 sequence: CTSSQDRRGAYNEQFF. CDR3 sequence (DNA): TGCACCAGCAGCCAAGACCGGCGGGGGGCCTACAATGAGCAGTTCTTC.